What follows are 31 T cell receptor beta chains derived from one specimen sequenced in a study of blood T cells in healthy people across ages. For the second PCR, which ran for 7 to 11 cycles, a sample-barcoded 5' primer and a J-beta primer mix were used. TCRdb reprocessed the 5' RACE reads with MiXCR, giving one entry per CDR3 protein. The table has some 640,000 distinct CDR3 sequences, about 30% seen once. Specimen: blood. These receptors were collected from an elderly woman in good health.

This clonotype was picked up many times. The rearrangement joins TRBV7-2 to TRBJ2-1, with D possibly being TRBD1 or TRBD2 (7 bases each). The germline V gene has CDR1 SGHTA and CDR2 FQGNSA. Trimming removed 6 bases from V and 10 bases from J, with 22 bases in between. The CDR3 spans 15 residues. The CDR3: CASSPRTSPRGEQFF. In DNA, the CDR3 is TGTGCCAGCAGTCCCAGGACTAGTCCCAGGGGGGAGCAGTTCTTC.

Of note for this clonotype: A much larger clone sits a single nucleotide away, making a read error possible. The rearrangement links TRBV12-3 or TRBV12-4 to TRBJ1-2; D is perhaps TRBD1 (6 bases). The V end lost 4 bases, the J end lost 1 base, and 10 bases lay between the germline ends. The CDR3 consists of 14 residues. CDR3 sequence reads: CASSSEGVNYGYTF. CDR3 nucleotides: TGTGCCAGCAGTTCAGAGGGGGTTAACTATGGCTACACCTTC.

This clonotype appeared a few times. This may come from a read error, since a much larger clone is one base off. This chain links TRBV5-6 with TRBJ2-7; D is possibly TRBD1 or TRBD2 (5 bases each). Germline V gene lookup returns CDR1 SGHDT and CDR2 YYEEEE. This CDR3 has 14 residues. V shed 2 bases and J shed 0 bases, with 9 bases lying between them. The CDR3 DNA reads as TGTGCCAGCAGCTTAAGGGGACCCTCCTACGAGCAGTACTTC. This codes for CASSLRGPSYEQYF. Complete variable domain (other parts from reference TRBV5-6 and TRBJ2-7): DAGVTQSPTHLIKTRGQQVTLRCSPKSGHDTVSWYQQALGQGPQFIFQYYEEEERQRGNFPDRFSGHQFPNYSSELNVNALLLGDSALYLCASSLRGPSYEQYFGPGTRLTVT.

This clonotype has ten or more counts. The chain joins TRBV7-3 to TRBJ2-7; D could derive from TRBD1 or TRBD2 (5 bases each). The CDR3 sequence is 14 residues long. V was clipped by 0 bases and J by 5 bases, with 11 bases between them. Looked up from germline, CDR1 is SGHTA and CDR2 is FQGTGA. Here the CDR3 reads CASSLTRGDHEQYF. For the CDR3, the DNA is TGTGCCAGCAGCTTAACGAGAGGGGACCACGAGCAGTACTTC.

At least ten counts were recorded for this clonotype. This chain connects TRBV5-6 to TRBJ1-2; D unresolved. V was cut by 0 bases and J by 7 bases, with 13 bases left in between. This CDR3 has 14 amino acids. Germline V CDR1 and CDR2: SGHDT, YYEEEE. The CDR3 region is CASSLENLNPGYTF. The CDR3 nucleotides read TGTGCCAGCAGCTTGGAAAATCTGAATCCTGGCTACACCTTC.

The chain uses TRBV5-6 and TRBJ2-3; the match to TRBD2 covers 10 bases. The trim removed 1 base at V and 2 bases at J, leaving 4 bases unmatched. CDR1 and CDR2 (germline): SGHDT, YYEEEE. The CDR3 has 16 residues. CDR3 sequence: CASSLTAGGLTDTQYF. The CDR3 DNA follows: TGTGCCAGCAGCTTGACAGCGGGGGGGCTCACAGATACGCAGTATTTT.

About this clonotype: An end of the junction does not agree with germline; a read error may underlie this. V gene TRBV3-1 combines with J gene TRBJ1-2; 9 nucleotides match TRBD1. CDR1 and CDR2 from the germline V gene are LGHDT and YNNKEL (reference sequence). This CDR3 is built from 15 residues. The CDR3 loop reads CTSSQGPGQGAGYTF. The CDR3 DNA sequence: TGTACCAGCAGCCAAGGACCGGGACAGGGCGCTGGCTACACCTTC.

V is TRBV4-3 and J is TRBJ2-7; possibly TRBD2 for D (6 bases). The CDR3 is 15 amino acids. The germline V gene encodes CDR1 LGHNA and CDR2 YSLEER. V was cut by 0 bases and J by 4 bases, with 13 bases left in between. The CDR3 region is CASSQDGGNRYEQYF. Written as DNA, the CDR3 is TGCGCCAGCAGCCAAGATGGAGGGAATAGGTACGAGCAGTACTTC.

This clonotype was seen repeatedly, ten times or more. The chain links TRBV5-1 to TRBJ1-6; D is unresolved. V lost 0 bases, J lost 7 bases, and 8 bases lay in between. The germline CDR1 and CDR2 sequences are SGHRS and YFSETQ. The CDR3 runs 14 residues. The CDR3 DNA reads TGCGCCAGCAGCTTGGCTACGGCGAATTCACCCCTCCACTTT. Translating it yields CASSLATANSPLHF.

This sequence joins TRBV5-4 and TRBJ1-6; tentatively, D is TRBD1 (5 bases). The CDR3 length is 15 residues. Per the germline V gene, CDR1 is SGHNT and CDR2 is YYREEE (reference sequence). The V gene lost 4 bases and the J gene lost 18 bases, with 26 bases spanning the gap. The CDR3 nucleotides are TGTGCCAGCAGCACCGGGACGGTGAATAATTCACCCTCCCACTTT. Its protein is CASSTGTVNNSPSHF. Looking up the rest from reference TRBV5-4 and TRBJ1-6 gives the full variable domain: ETGVTQSPTHLIKTRGQQVTLRCSSQSGHNTVSWYQQALGQGPQFIFQYYREEENGRGNFPPRFSGLQFPNYSSELNVNALELDDSALYLCASSTGTVNNSPSHFGNGTRLTVT.

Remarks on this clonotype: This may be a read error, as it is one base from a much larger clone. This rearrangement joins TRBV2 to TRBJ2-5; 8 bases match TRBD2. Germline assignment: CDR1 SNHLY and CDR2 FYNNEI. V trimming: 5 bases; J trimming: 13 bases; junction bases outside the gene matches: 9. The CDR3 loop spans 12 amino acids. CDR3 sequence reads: CASSPELGTRYF. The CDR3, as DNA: TGTGCCAGCAGTCCTGAGTTGGGGACTAGGTACTTC.

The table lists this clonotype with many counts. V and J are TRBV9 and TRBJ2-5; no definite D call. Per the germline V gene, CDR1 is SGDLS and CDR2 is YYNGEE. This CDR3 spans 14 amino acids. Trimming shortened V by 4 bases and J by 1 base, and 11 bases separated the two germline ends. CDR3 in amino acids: CASSPRRFQETQYF. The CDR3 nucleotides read TGTGCCAGCAGCCCCCGGCGGTTCCAAGAGACCCAGTACTTC.

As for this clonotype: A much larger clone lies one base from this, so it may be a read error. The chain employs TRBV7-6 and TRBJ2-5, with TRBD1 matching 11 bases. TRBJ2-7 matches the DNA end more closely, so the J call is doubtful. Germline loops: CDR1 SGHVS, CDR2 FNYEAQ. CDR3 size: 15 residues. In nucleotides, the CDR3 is TGTGCCAGCAGCCAGGGGGGACAGGGGGGTGCCGAGCAGTACTTC. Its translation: CASSQGGQGGAEQYF.

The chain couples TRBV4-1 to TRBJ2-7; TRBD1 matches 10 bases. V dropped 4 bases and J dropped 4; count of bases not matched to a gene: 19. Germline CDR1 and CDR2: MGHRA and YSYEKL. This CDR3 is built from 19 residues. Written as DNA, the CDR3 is TGCGCCAGCAGCCCCGGTCCCGGGACAGGGGACGTCCTCCGTTACGAGCAGTACTTC. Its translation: CASSPGPGTGDVLRYEQYF.

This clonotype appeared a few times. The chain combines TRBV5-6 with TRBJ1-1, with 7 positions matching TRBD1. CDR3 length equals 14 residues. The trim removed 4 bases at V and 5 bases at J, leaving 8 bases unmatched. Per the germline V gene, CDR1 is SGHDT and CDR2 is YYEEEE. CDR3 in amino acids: CASSKQGRGTEAFF. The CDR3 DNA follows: TGTGCCAGCAGCAAACAGGGGAGGGGGACTGAAGCTTTCTTT.

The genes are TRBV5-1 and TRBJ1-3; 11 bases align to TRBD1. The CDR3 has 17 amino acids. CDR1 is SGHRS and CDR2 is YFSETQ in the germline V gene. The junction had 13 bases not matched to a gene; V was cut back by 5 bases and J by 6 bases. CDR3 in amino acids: CASSSGTGGFLENTIYF. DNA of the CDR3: TGCGCCAGCAGTTCCGGGACAGGGGGTTTCTTGGAAAACACCATATATTTT. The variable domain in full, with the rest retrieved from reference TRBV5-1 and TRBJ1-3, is KAGVTQTPRYLIKTRGQQVTLSCSPISGHRSVSWYQQTPGQGLQFLFEYFSETQRNKGNFPGRFSGRQFSNSRSEMNVSTLELGDSALYLCASSSGTGGFLENTIYFGEGSWLTVV.

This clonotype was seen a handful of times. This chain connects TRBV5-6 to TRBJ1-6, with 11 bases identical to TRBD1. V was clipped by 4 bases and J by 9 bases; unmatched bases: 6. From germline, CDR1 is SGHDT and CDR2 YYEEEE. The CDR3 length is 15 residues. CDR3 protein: CASSVSGQGVSPLHF. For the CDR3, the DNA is TGTGCCAGCAGCGTATCGGGACAGGGGGTTTCACCCCTCCACTTT.

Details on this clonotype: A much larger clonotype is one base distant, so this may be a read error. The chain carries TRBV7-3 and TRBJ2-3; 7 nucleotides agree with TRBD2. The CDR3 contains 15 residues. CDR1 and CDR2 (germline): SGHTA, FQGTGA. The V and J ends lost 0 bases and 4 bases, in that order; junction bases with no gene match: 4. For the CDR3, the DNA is TGTGCCAGCAGCTTAACTAGCGGGCACGCAGATACGCAGTATTTT. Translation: CASSLTSGHADTQYF.

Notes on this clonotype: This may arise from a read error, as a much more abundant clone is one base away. The CDR3 DNA is TGTGCCAACAGTGTCTTGGACAGGGGGTACAATGAGCAGTTCTTC. Its protein is CANSVLDRGYNEQFF. This rearrangement joins TRBV6-1 to TRBJ2-1; 10 positions match TRBD1. CDR1 MNHNS and CDR2 SASEGT come from the germline V gene. The length of the CDR3 is 15 residues.

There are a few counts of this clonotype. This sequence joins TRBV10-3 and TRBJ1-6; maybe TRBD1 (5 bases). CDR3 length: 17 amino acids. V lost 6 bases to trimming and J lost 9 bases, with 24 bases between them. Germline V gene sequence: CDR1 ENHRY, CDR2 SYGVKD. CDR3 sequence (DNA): TGTGCCATCAGCGACCCTCGGGGGGGGGACTCTCGTTCACCCCTCCACTTT. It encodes CAISDPRGGDSRSPLHF.

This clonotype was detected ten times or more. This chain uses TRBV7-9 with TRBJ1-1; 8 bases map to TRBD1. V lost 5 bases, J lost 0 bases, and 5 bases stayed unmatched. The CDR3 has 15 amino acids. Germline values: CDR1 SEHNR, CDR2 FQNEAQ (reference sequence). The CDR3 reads CASSDRQGMNTEAFF. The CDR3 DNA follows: TGTGCCAGCAGCGACCGACAGGGGATGAACACTGAAGCTTTCTTT.

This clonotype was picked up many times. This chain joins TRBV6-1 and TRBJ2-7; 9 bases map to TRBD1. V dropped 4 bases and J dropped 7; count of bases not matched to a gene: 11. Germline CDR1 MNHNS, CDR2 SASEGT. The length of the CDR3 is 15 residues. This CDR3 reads CASSATGTGLYEQYF. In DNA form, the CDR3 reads TGTGCCAGCAGTGCAACCGGGACAGGGTTGTATGAGCAGTACTTC.

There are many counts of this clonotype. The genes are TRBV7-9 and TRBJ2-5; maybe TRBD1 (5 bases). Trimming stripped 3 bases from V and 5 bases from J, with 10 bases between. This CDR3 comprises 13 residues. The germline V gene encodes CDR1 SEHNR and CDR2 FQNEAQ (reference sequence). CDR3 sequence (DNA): TGTGCCAGCAGCTTCCAGGGAACGGAGACCCAGTACTTC. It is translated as CASSFQGTETQYF.

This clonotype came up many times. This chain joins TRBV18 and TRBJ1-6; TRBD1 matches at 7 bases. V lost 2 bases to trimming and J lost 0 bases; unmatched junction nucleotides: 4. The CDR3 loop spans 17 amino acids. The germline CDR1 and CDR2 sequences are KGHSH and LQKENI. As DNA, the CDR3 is TGTGCCAGCTCACCAGAGACAGGGAGCTCCTATAATTCACCCCTCCACTTT. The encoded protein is CASSPETGSSYNSPLHF.

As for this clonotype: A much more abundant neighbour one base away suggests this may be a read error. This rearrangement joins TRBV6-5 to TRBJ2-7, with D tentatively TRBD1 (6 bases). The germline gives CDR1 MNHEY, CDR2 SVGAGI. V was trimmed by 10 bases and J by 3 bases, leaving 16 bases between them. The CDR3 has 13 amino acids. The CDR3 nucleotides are TGTGCCACCAGGGCAGGACAGCGCTACGAGCAGTACTTC. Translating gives CATRAGQRYEQYF.

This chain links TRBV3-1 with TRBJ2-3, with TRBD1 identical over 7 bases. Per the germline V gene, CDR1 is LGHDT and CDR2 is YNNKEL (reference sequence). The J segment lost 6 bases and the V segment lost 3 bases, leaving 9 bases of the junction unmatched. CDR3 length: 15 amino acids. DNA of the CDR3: TGTGCCAGCAGCCATCACGGACAGGAAAGGGATACGCAGTATTTT. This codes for CASSHHGQERDTQYF.

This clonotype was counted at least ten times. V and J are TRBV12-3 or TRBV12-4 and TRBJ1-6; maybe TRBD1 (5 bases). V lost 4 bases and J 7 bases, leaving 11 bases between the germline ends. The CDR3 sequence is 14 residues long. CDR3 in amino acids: CASSSDSPNSPLHF. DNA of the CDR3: TGTGCCAGCAGTTCCGACAGCCCGAATTCACCCCTCCACTTT.

Here the CDR3 DNA reads TGTGCCAGTAGTATAAACAGGGGGCGCCGGAATGAGCAGTACTTC. Its protein is CASSINRGRRNEQYF. J is TRBJ2-5 and V is TRBV19, with 9 nucleotides matching TRBD1. This CDR3 has 15 amino acids. Unmatched junction bases numbered 12, after V lost 2 bases and J lost 11 bases. The germline CDR1 and CDR2 sequences are LNHDA and SQIVND (reference sequence).

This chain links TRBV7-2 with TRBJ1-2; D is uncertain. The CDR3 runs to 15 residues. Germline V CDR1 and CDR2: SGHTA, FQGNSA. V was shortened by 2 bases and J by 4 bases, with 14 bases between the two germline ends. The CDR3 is CASSLTTGVRYGYTF. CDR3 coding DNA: TGTGCCAGCAGCTTAACCACTGGGGTGCGCTATGGCTACACCTTC. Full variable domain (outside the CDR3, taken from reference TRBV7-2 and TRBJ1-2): GAGVSQSPSNKVTEKGKDVELRCDPISGHTALYWYRQSLGQGLEFLIYFQGNSAPDKSGLPSDRFSAERTGGSVSTLTIQRTQQEDSAVYLCASSLTTGVRYGYTFGSGTRLTVV.

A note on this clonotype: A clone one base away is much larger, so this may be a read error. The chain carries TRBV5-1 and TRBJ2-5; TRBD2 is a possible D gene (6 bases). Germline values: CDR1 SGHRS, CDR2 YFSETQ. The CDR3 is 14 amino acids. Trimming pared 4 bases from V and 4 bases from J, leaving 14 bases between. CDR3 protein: CASSHGTHPETQYF. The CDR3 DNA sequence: TGCGCCAGCAGCCACGGGACTCACCCAGAGACCCAGTACTTC.

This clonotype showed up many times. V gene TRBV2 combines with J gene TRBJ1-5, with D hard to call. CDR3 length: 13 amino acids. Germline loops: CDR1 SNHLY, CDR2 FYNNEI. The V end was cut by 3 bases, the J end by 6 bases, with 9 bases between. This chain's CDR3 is CASSERGGQPQHF. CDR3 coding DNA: TGTGCCAGCAGTGAGCGTGGTGGTCAGCCCCAGCATTTT.